This paragraph covers one T cell receptor beta chain sequence. The V end lost 5 bases, the J end lost 4 bases, and 9 bases lay between the germline ends. There are 14 residues in the CDR3. Germline lookup yields CDR1 MDHEN and CDR2 SYDVKM. These data originate in a study of blood T cell repertoires in COVID-19. Background on the study: Collection of acute and convalescent COVID-19 samples took place in the United States, Italy and Spain. PBMCs, B-cell-depleted T cells, or T cells provided the cDNA or gDNA that made up the material.

Generated by immunoSEQ multiplex PCR, the TCRdb table keeps only in-frame clones and is missing some. The data hold approximately 250,000 clones, with approximately 86% observed a single time. The source is a woman in her 70s with COVID-19, enrolled during active disease. Sample: peripheral blood. The chain has TRBV28 and TRBJ1-6, with D perhaps TRBD1 (5 bases). CDR3 in DNA: TGTGCCAGCAGTCACGACAGATATAATTCACCCCTCCACTTT. Its translation is CASSHDRYNSPLHF.